These T cell receptor beta chains were read from a single sample in a study of cytomegalovirus exposure and HLA in healthy donors. The protocol was immunoSEQ multiplex PCR, while the TCRdb copy is restricted to in-frame clones and leaves out a portion. The sample includes 130,000 or so clones, 70% to 85% of them seen just once. The specimen was PBMCs. Receptors were obtained from a woman aged 18-35 years in good health and CMV-seropositive. The CDR3 runs from the conserved cysteine through the conserved F or W. The D gene is left open where the match is weak.

V gene	D gene	J gene	CDR3 protein	CDR3 DNA
TRBV10-1	.	TRBJ2-5	CASSAQGGETQYF	TGCGCCAGCAGTGCGCAGGGAGGAGAGACCCAGTACTTC
TRBV6-5	.	TRBJ2-3	CASRTQGAGTDTQYF	TGTGCCAGCAGAACCCAGGGTGCGGGCACAGATACGCAGTATTTT
TRBV7-3	TRBD2	TRBJ2-3	CASSLAGGKTDTQYF	TGTGCCAGCAGCTTAGCGGGGGGGAAAACAGATACGCAGTATTTT
TRBV7-3	TRBD1	TRBJ2-5	CASSLTAGGLGETQYF	TGTGCCAGCAGCTTAACGGCAGGGGGTTTAGGAGAGACCCAGTACTTC
TRBV10-3	.	TRBJ2-3	CAIRPGTWNDTQYF	TGTGCCATCAGGCCCGGGACATGGAACGATACGCAGTATTTT
TRBV28	TRBD2	TRBJ2-2	CASSFGSGGGTGELFF	TGTGCCAGCAGTTTTGGGTCGGGAGGGGGCACCGGGGAGCTGTTTTTT
TRBV5-6	TRBD1	TRBJ2-2	CASSGNRGTGELFF	TGTGCCAGCAGCGGGAACAGGGGAACCGGGGAGCTGTTTTTT
TRBV10-3	TRBD2	TRBJ2-2	CAISEGGGGGELFF	TGTGCCATCAGTGAAGGTGGCGGGGGAGGCGAGCTGTTTTTT
TRBV6-6	.	TRBJ2-7	CASRRDTLSYEQYF	TGTGCCAGCAGACGGGACACTCTCTCCTACGAGCAGTACTTC
TRBV5-4	.	TRBJ2-2	CASSPPTGDAGELFF	TGTGCCAGCAGCCCCCCCACGGGGGACGCCGGGGAGCTGTTTTTT
TRBV2	.	TRBJ2-7	CASSDGPSAEQYF	TGTGCCAGCAGTGACGGCCCCTCAGCGGAGCAGTACTTC
TRBV9	TRBD1	TRBJ2-3	CASSAGTGGVPQYF	TGTGCCAGCAGCGCGGGGACAGGAGGTGTTCCGCAGTATTTT
TRBV29-1	TRBD1	TRBJ2-1	CSVEDLRDSDEQFF	TGCAGCGTTGAAGACCTTCGGGACAGCGATGAGCAGTTCTTC
TRBV5-6	.	TRBJ1-5	CASSLRGQDHQPQHF	TGTGCCAGCAGCTTGAGGGGTCAGGACCACCAGCCCCAGCATTTT
TRBV7-2	TRBD1	TRBJ1-1	CASSSTGALNTEAFF	TGTGCCAGCAGCTCGACAGGGGCATTGAACACTGAAGCTTTCTTT
TRBV6-4	TRBD2	TRBJ2-3	CASSDGTSGGTDTQYF	TGTGCCAGCAGTGACGGGACTAGCGGGGGCACAGATACGCAGTATTTT
TRBV9	TRBD1	TRBJ1-5	CASSAGGSGSNQPQHF	TGTGCCAGCAGCGCAGGGGGGTCAGGGAGCAATCAGCCCCAGCATTTT